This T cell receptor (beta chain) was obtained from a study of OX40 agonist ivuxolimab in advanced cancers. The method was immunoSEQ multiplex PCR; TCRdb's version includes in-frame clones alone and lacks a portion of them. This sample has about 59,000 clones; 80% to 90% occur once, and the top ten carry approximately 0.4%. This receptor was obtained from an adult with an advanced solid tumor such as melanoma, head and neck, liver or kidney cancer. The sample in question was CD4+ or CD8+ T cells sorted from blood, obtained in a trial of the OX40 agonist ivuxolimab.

Written as DNA, the CDR3 is TGTGCCAGTAGTAAAACAGGGAGGACTGAAGCTTTCTTT. Translation: CASSKTGRTEAFF. The J gene is TRBJ1-1, the V gene TRBV19, with D possibly matching TRBD1 (6 bases). CDR1 is LNHDA and CDR2 is SQIVND in the germline V gene (reference sequence). V lost 4 bases to trimming and J lost 5 bases, with 11 bases between them. The CDR3 runs to 13 residues.